This record concerns one T cell receptor beta chain sequence. Only in-frame clones appear in the TCRdb table, and some are missing; sequencing was by immunoSEQ multiplex PCR. The sample data list approximately 190,000 clones. This specimen belongs to a study of control samples from healthy donors and cancer patients. The germline CDR1 and CDR2 sequences are DFQATT and SNEGSKA (reference sequence). Deletions cut 6 bases from V and 5 bases from J, with 10 bases between. The CDR3 runs 11 residues. The sequence was collected from a woman younger than 45 in good health. The J gene is TRBJ1-1, the V gene TRBV20-1; tentative D call: TRBD1 (6 bases). Sequencing input: blood. The CDR3 sequence: CSAEGQTEAFF. Written as DNA, the CDR3 is TGCAGTGCCGAAGGACAGACTGAAGCTTTCTTT.